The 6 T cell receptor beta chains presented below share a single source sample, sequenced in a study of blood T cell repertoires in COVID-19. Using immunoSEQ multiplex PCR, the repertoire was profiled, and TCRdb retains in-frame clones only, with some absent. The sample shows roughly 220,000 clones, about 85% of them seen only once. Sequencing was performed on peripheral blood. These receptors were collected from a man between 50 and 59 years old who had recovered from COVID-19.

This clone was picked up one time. The DNA for the CDR3 is TGCAGCGTTGATCGGGGATCGAGGGACGAGCAGTACTTC. Protein product: CSVDRGSRDEQYF. The V gene is TRBV29-1, the J gene TRBJ2-7; tentative D call: TRBD2 (5 bases). The V end lost 3 bases, the J end lost 5 bases, and 14 bases lay between the germline ends. The CDR3 is made up of 13 amino acids. From germline, CDR1 is SQVTM and CDR2 ANQGSEA.

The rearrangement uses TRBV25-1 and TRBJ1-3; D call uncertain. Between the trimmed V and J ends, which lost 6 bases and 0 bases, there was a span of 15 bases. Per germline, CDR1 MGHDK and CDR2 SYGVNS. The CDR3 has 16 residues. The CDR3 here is CASSETLQDSGNTIYF. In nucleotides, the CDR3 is TGTGCCAGCAGCGAAACCCTCCAGGACTCTGGAAACACCATATATTTT.

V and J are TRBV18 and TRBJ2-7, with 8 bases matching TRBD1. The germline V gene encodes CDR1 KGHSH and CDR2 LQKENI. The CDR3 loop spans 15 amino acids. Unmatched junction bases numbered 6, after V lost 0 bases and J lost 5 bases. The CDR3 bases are TGTGCCAGCTCACCACCCCGGCAGGGGGCTGACGAGCAGTACTTC. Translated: CASSPPRQGADEQYF.

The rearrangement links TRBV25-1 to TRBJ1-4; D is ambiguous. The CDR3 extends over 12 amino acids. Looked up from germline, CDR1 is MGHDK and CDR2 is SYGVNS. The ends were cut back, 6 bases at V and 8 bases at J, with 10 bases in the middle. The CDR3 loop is CASRRTEEKLFF. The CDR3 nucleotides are TGTGCCAGCAGAAGGACTGAAGAAAAACTGTTTTTT.

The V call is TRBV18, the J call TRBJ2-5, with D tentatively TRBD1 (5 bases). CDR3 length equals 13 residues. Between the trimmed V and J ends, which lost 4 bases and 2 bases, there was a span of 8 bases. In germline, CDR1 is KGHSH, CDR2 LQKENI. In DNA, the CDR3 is TGTGCCAGCTCACAGGGGTTGCAAGAGACCCAGTACTTC. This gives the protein CASSQGLQETQYF.

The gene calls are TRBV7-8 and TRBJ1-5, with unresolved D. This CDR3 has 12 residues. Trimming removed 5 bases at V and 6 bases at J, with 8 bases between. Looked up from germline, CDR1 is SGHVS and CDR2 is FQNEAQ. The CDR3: CASSKNGQPQHF. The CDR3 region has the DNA TGTGCCAGCAGCAAAAACGGTCAGCCCCAGCATTTT.